The 24 T cell receptor beta chains in this list originate from one sample, sequenced in a study of shared clonotypes between healthy human individuals. The method was immunoSEQ multiplex PCR; TCRdb's version includes in-frame clones alone and lacks a portion of them. The sample has over 2 million clones, roughly 90% seen once. Sequencing was performed on naive CD4+ T cells from PBMCs. Subset reported: CD45RA+ positively selected. The receptors originated from a man younger than 30 in good health. Some clones in this sample may be carry-over from other donors' samples.

This chain connects TRBV7-2 to TRBJ2-7; D not certain. The CDR3 is 14 residues long. V lost 8 bases, J lost 3 bases, and 17 bases lay in between. Germline V gene sequence: CDR1 SGHTA, CDR2 FQGNSA. Written as DNA, the CDR3 is TGTGCCAGCTCTACCGGCAGTCTCATCTACGAGCAGTACTTC. Translation: CASSTGSLIYEQYF.

The chain recombines TRBV4-1 with TRBJ2-5; the match to TRBD2 covers 13 bases. The ends lost 4 bases at V and 2 bases at J; junction bases unmatched: 4. CDR1 is MGHRA, CDR2 YSYEKL, per germline. The CDR3 runs to 16 residues. The DNA of the CDR3 is TGCGCCAGCAGCCGGGGGACTAGCGGGAAACAAGAGACCCAGTACTTC. Translating it yields CASSRGTSGKQETQYF.

V and J are TRBV10-1 and TRBJ1-1; D ambiguous. Germline CDR1 is WNHNN and CDR2 is SYGVQD (reference sequence). The CDR3 totals 13 residues. Trimming took off 10 bases at V and 0 bases at J, with 12 bases between the two ends. As DNA, the CDR3 is TGCGCCAACCGGCGGGAGATGAACACTGAAGCTTTCTTT. Its translation: CANRREMNTEAFF.

The CDR3 DNA reads TGCGCCAGCAGCCCCGGGACAGGCCGCCAAGAGACCCAGTACTTC. Translated, it gives CASSPGTGRQETQYF. V usage is TRBV5-1 and J usage is TRBJ2-5, with 8 bases fitting TRBD1. V gave up 4 bases and J gave up 1 base; unmatched junction bases: 6. CDR3 length: 15 amino acids. The germline V gene encodes CDR1 SGHRS and CDR2 YFSETQ.

The rearrangement links TRBV7-9 to TRBJ2-7, with 7 bases aligning to TRBD2. This CDR3 spans 16 amino acids. Germline CDR1 SEHNR, CDR2 FQNEAQ (reference sequence). The junction had 9 bases not matched to a gene; V was cut back by 2 bases and J by 2 bases. CDR3 loop: CASSLMGGRSPYEQYF. CDR3 bases: TGTGCCAGCAGCTTAATGGGCGGGAGATCCCCCTACGAGCAGTACTTC.

The chain joins TRBV5-6 to TRBJ1-6; 10 bases are a match to TRBD1. Looked up from germline, CDR1 is SGHDT and CDR2 is YYEEEE. The CDR3 has 15 residues. V lost 7 bases and J lost 5; bases outside the gene matches: 6. CDR3 sequence: CASRSGTGDNSPLHF. In DNA form, the CDR3 reads TGTGCCAGCCGCTCAGGGACAGGGGATAATTCACCCCTCCACTTT.

This clone was detected only a few times. The V call is TRBV6-4, the J call TRBJ1-5, with 11 bases that match TRBD1. CDR3 length: 14 amino acids. Unmatched junction bases numbered 5, after V lost 6 bases and J lost 7 bases. CDR1 and CDR2 from the germline V gene are MRHNA and SNTAGT. CDR3 DNA sequence: TGTGCCAGCAGCGGGACAGGGGGTCACCAGCCCCAGCATTTT. Translation gives CASSGTGGHQPQHF.

The rearrangement links TRBV9 to TRBJ2-1; TRBD2 matches 9 bases. The CDR3 totals 15 residues. The junction had 5 bases not matched to a gene; V was cut back by 0 bases and J by 7 bases. CDR1 SGDLS and CDR2 YYNGEE come from the germline V gene. CDR3 bases: TGTGCCAGCAGCGTAGTAGCGGGAGTAGGGAATGAGCAGTTCTTC. This translates into CASSVVAGVGNEQFF.

The gene calls are TRBV28 and TRBJ2-1, with no clear D. Between the trimmed V and J ends, which lost 7 bases and 0 bases, there was a span of 10 bases. The CDR3 length is 14 residues. Germline assignment: CDR1 MDHEN and CDR2 SYDVKM. The CDR3, as DNA: TGTGCCAGCAAAATTTCGAGCTCCTACAATGAGCAGTTCTTC. Translated: CASKISSSYNEQFF.

Of note for this clone: In the same sample, other DNA sequences code for this CDR3. The CDR3 spells CASSPVTGQETQYF. The CDR3 coding sequence is TGTGCCAGCAGCCCAGTTACAGGGCAAGAGACCCAGTACTTC. The rearrangement joins TRBV11-2 to TRBJ2-5, with D possibly matching TRBD1 (6 bases). V was cut by 5 bases and J by 2 bases, with 12 bases left in between. Germline assignment: CDR1 SGHAT and CDR2 FQNNGV. This CDR3 has 14 residues.

The chain has TRBV15 and TRBJ2-7; TRBD2 aligns across 11 bases. CDR1 and CDR2 from the germline V gene are LNHNV and YYDKDF (reference sequence). There are 15 residues in the CDR3. With 4 bases clipped from V and 3 bases from J, the junction kept 5 bases outside the gene matches. The CDR3 DNA sequence: TGTGCCACCAGCATTGGGACTAGCGGTTACTACGAGCAGTACTTC. As protein: CATSIGTSGYYEQYF.

The V call is TRBV18, the J call TRBJ2-4, with 7 bases matching TRBD1. The CDR3 runs 15 residues. Germline V lookup: CDR1 KGHSH, CDR2 LQKENI. V gave up 0 bases and J gave up 7 bases; unmatched junction bases: 6. CDR3: CASSPPGQGVNIQYF. The CDR3 DNA is TGTGCCAGCTCACCACCGGGGCAGGGGGTGAACATTCAGTACTTC.

V usage is TRBV19 and J usage is TRBJ2-6; TRBD1 aligns across 8 bases. The length of the CDR3 is 15 residues. Germline CDR1 and CDR2: LNHDA and SQIVND (reference sequence). V gave up 9 bases and J gave up 4 bases; unmatched junction bases: 8. The CDR3: CASRPDRAGANVLTF. The CDR3 DNA follows: TGTGCCAGCCGACCGGACAGGGCCGGGGCCAACGTCCTGACTTTC.

Only a few counts were recorded for this clone. This sequence joins TRBV6-5 and TRBJ1-1, with D uncertain. The CDR3 extends over 14 amino acids. V was pared by 8 bases and J by 2 bases, with 15 bases between. The germline gives CDR1 MNHEY, CDR2 SVGAGI. CDR3 coding DNA: TGTGCCAGCGGTTGGGGTGGCAGAAACACTGAAGCTTTCTTT. This codes for CASGWGGRNTEAFF.

On this clone: Other DNA sequences from this sample encode an identical CDR3 as well. V is TRBV7-2 and J is TRBJ1-1, with D tentatively TRBD1 (5 bases). The V and J ends lost 1 base and 4 bases respectively, with 10 bases between them. The germline V gene encodes CDR1 SGHTA and CDR2 FQGNSA. The CDR3 runs to 14 residues. In DNA form, the CDR3 reads TGTGCCAGCAGCTTAGGTTGGGGGGGCACTGAAGCTTTCTTT. It codes for CASSLGWGGTEAFF.

The chain has TRBV18 and TRBJ1-3; D not resolved. Germline values: CDR1 KGHSH, CDR2 LQKENI. V was trimmed by 6 bases and J by 3 bases, leaving 9 bases between them. CDR3 length: 13 amino acids. CDR3 coding DNA: TGTGCCAGCTCCGGGGAGAATGGAAACACCATATATTTT. It translates to CASSGENGNTIYF.

The chain combines TRBV5-1 with TRBJ2-1; 7 bases line up with TRBD2. After removal of 0 bases from V and 7 bases from J, the junction contained 10 bases not matched to a gene. Germline V CDR1 and CDR2: SGHRS, YFSETQ. This CDR3 is 16 amino acids long. CDR3 sequence reads: CASSLVYGEGGNEQFF. CDR3 DNA: TGCGCCAGCAGCTTGGTTTACGGGGAGGGTGGGAATGAGCAGTTCTTC.

This clone was detected a few times. This sequence joins TRBV18 and TRBJ2-7; 8 nucleotides align to TRBD1. V shed 2 bases, J shed 7 bases, and the junction held 4 bases outside the gene matches. The CDR3 loop spans 13 amino acids. Germline V gives CDR1 KGHSH, CDR2 LQKENI. CDR3 nucleotides: TGTGCCAGCTCACCAACGACAGGGGATGAGCAGTACTTC. Amino acids: CASSPTTGDEQYF.

The chain combines TRBV4-3 with TRBJ2-6; 7 nucleotides align to TRBD1. The germline gives CDR1 LGHNA, CDR2 YSLEER. V was clipped by 0 bases and J by 3 bases; unmatched bases: 2. The CDR3 contains 16 residues. The CDR3 here is CASSQEGGFGANVLTF. CDR3 in DNA: TGCGCCAGCAGCCAAGAAGGGGGCTTTGGGGCCAACGTCCTGACTTTC.

This chain joins TRBV4-2 and TRBJ1-2, with 10 bases that match TRBD1. CDR1 is LGHNA, CDR2 YNFKEQ, per germline. CDR3 length equals 17 residues. J was trimmed by 4 bases and V by 5 bases; bases with no gene match: 13. CDR3: CASSTSGTGASLYGYTF. CDR3 in DNA: TGTGCCAGCAGCACCTCCGGGACAGGGGCTTCCCTCTATGGCTACACCTTC.

The CDR3 sequence is CASSLLQGAGGYTF. The CDR3 bases are TGTGCCAGCAGTTTACTCCAGGGGGCAGGTGGCTACACCTTC. The chain combines TRBV27 with TRBJ1-2; 8 positions match TRBD1. V was pared by 2 bases and J by 7 bases, with 6 bases of the junction left unmatched. Germline lookup yields CDR1 MNHEY and CDR2 SMNVEV (reference sequence). This CDR3 comprises 14 residues.

The chain combines TRBV25-1 with TRBJ1-6; tentatively, D is TRBD1 (5 bases). CDR1 and CDR2 from the germline V gene are MGHDK and SYGVNS. Trimming removed 2 bases from V and 6 bases from J, with 5 bases in between. The CDR3 spans 13 residues. The CDR3 DNA is TGTGCCAGCAGTGAAGGGGGTAATTCACCCCTCCACTTT. It codes for CASSEGGNSPLHF.

The V gene is TRBV11-3, the J gene TRBJ2-1; D is perhaps TRBD2 (6 bases). V lost 1 base to trimming and J lost 8 bases, with 9 bases between them. Germline V lookup: CDR1 SGHNT, CDR2 YENEEA. The CDR3 length is 13 residues. Written as DNA, the CDR3 is TGTGCCAGCAGCTTAGCGGGAGTCGATGAGCAGTTCTTC. It encodes CASSLAGVDEQFF.

A few counts support this clone. The V call is TRBV28, the J call TRBJ1-2; the D gene is possibly TRBD1 (5 bases). Germline lookup yields CDR1 MDHEN and CDR2 SYDVKM. Trimming left V 0 bases short and J 8 bases short, with 19 bases between. The CDR3 covers 16 residues. CDR3 nucleotide sequence: TGTGCCAGCAGTTTATGGCGGCCGGACACCCGCCGGGGCTACACCTTC. Translating gives CASSLWRPDTRRGYTF.